Listed below are T cell receptor beta chains from one sample, sequenced in a study of cytomegalovirus exposure and HLA in healthy donors. Libraries were prepared by immunoSEQ multiplex PCR; TCRdb keeps only in-frame clonotypes and omits some of them. The data hold about 190,000 clones, with around three quarters observed a single time. Specimen: PBMCs. Source of these receptors: a woman between 18 and 30 years old in good health and CMV-seronegative. Both conserved end residues are part of each CDR3. A D gene is named only where the DNA matches it firmly. Clone size is given for some rows only: seen once, a few or many times, or a class if the clone is expanded.

CDR3aa: CASSPARWTGNDEQYF
CDR3nt: TGTGCCAGCTCACCGGCCCGGTGGACAGGAAACGACGAGCAGTACTTC
abundance: NA
v_gene: TRBV18
d_gene: TRBD1
j_gene: TRBJ2-7

CDR3aa: CASSDFGGAFTGELFF
CDR3nt: TGTGCCAGCAGTGATTTTGGGGGGGCATTTACCGGGGAGCTGTTTTTT
abundance: NA
v_gene: TRBV2
d_gene: NA
j_gene: TRBJ2-2

CDR3aa: CASSQDGDTPRPQHF
CDR3nt: TGTGCCAGCAGCCAAGATGGGGACACCCCCCGGCCCCAGCATTTT
abundance: NA
v_gene: TRBV4-2
d_gene: NA
j_gene: TRBJ1-5

CDR3aa: CASILRGNDGYTF
CDR3nt: TGTGCCAGCATCCTCAGGGGAAACGATGGCTACACCTTC
abundance: NA
v_gene: TRBV2
d_gene: NA
j_gene: TRBJ1-2

CDR3aa: CSSSLLAGGTEAFF
CDR3nt: TGTTCCAGCAGCTTACTGGCAGGGGGCACTGAAGCTTTCTTT
abundance: NA
v_gene: TRBV7-9
d_gene: TRBD1
j_gene: TRBJ1-1

CDR3aa: CASSILAGGTDTQYF
CDR3nt: TGTGCCAGTAGTATTCTAGCGGGAGGCACAGATACGCAGTATTTT
abundance: NA
v_gene: TRBV19
d_gene: TRBD2
j_gene: TRBJ2-3

CDR3aa: CASSQDSGGVETQYF
CDR3nt: TGTGCCAGCAGCCAAGATAGCGGGGGGGTGGAGACCCAGTACTTC
abundance: NA
v_gene: TRBV4-2
d_gene: TRBD2
j_gene: TRBJ2-5

CDR3aa: CASSHPYGGGTDTQYF
CDR3nt: TGTGCCAGCAGCCACCCGTACGGAGGGGGCACAGATACGCAGTATTTT
abundance: NA
v_gene: TRBV5-8
d_gene: NA
j_gene: TRBJ2-3

CDR3aa: CATSRISDTQYF
CDR3nt: TGTGCCACCAGCCGTATTTCAGATACGCAGTATTTT
abundance: NA
v_gene: TRBV15
d_gene: NA
j_gene: TRBJ2-3

CDR3aa: CASSQTGTVYNEQFF
CDR3nt: TGCGCCAGCAGCCAAACGGGGACAGTTTACAATGAGCAGTTCTTC
abundance: NA
v_gene: TRBV4-1
d_gene: TRBD1
j_gene: TRBJ2-1

CDR3aa: CASSLATTGSYGYTF
CDR3nt: TGTGCCAGCAGCTTAGCGACAACAGGGTCGTACGGCTACACCTTC
abundance: NA
v_gene: TRBV7-9
d_gene: NA
j_gene: TRBJ1-2

CDR3aa: CASSQEGTSYGYTF
CDR3nt: TGCGCCAGCAGCCAAGAGGGGACTAGCTATGGCTACACCTTC
abundance: NA
v_gene: TRBV4-1
d_gene: NA
j_gene: TRBJ1-2

CDR3aa: CAWTSGSSETQYF
CDR3nt: TGTGCCTGGACTAGCGGGAGTTCGGAGACCCAGTACTTC
abundance: NA
v_gene: TRBV30
d_gene: TRBD2
j_gene: TRBJ2-5

CDR3aa: CASSLFASGRSRETQYF
CDR3nt: TGTGCCAGCAGTTTATTTGCTAGCGGGAGGAGTCGAGAGACCCAGTACTTC
abundance: NA
v_gene: TRBV27
d_gene: TRBD2
j_gene: TRBJ2-5

CDR3aa: CSATTRTEAFF
CDR3nt: TGCAGTGCCACCACCAGGACTGAAGCTTTCTTT
abundance: NA
v_gene: TRBV20-1
d_gene: NA
j_gene: TRBJ1-1

CDR3aa: CASSQTGAPWGSTEAFF
CDR3nt: TGTGCCAGCAGCCAAACGGGAGCCCCATGGGGGAGCACTGAAGCTTTCTTT
abundance: NA
v_gene: TRBV14
d_gene: NA
j_gene: TRBJ1-1

CDR3aa: CAISEGLASRGEAIYF
CDR3nt: TGTGCCATCAGTGAAGGCCTCGCGTCTAGAGGGGAGGCCATATATTTT
abundance: NA
v_gene: TRBV10-3
d_gene: NA
j_gene: TRBJ1-3

CDR3aa: CASSVRDRGRNEQFF
CDR3nt: TGCGCCAGCAGTGTCCGAGACAGGGGGAGGAATGAGCAGTTCTTC
abundance: NA
v_gene: TRBV5-1
d_gene: TRBD1
j_gene: TRBJ2-1

CDR3aa: CASIMRQGKQYF
CDR3nt: TGTGCCAGCATTATGAGACAGGGGAAACAGTACTTC
abundance: NA
v_gene: TRBV25-1
d_gene: TRBD1
j_gene: TRBJ2-7

CDR3aa: CASSPRLVPTSYEQYF
CDR3nt: TGTGCCAGCAGCCCTCGACTCGTCCCCACCTCCTACGAGCAGTACTTC
abundance: NA
v_gene: TRBV21-1
d_gene: NA
j_gene: TRBJ2-7

CDR3aa: CASSTGTTMGGYTF
CDR3nt: TGCGCCAGCAGCACCGGGACTACCATGGGAGGCTACACCTTC
abundance: NA
v_gene: TRBV5-1
d_gene: NA
j_gene: TRBJ1-2

CDR3aa: CATSREYRVETGYGYTF
CDR3nt: TGTGCCACCAGCAGAGAGTACAGGGTGGAGACAGGCTATGGCTACACCTTC
abundance: once
v_gene: TRBV15
d_gene: NA
j_gene: TRBJ1-2

CDR3aa: CASSLAASSGNTIYF
CDR3nt: TGTGCCAGCAGCTTAGCTGCCAGCTCTGGAAACACCATATATTTT
abundance: NA
v_gene: TRBV7-9
d_gene: NA
j_gene: TRBJ1-3

CDR3aa: CASSFSTSVETQYF
CDR3nt: TGCGCCAGCAGCTTTTCGACTAGCGTTGAGACCCAGTACTTC
abundance: NA
v_gene: TRBV5-1
d_gene: TRBD2
j_gene: TRBJ2-5

CDR3aa: CAISESTSGSYEQYF
CDR3nt: TGTGCCATCAGTGAGTCGACCAGCGGGAGCTACGAGCAGTACTTC
abundance: NA
v_gene: TRBV10-3
d_gene: TRBD2
j_gene: TRBJ2-7

CDR3aa: CASSLGGTDGYTF
CDR3nt: TGCGCCAGCAGCTTGGGTGGGACAGATGGCTACACCTTC
abundance: NA
v_gene: TRBV5-1
d_gene: TRBD1
j_gene: TRBJ1-2

CDR3aa: CASSEIVRQVEAFF
CDR3nt: TGTGCCAGCAGTGAAATCGTGCGACAAGTGGAAGCTTTCTTT
abundance: NA
v_gene: TRBV6-1
d_gene: NA
j_gene: TRBJ1-1

CDR3aa: CASSIVPGFYEQYF
CDR3nt: TGTGCCAGTAGTATAGTCCCAGGGTTCTACGAGCAGTACTTC
abundance: NA
v_gene: TRBV19
d_gene: NA
j_gene: TRBJ2-7

CDR3aa: CATEERGGPNEQFF
CDR3nt: TGTGCCACCGAAGAGCGGGGGGGCCCAAATGAGCAGTTCTTC
abundance: NA
v_gene: TRBV10-3
d_gene: TRBD2
j_gene: TRBJ2-1

CDR3aa: CASTLTSGFSYNEQFF
CDR3nt: TGTGCCAGCACTTTGACTAGCGGGTTCTCCTACAATGAGCAGTTCTTC
abundance: NA
v_gene: TRBV7-2
d_gene: TRBD2
j_gene: TRBJ2-1

CDR3aa: CASSVPGQVYLSEKLFF
CDR3nt: TGTGCCAGTAGTGTTCCGGGACAGGTCTATCTAAGTGAAAAACTGTTTTTT
abundance: NA
v_gene: TRBV19
d_gene: TRBD1
j_gene: TRBJ1-4

CDR3aa: CASSPLYGIQETQYF
CDR3nt: TGTGCCAGCTCACCATTATACGGGATCCAAGAGACCCAGTACTTC
abundance: once
v_gene: TRBV18
d_gene: NA
j_gene: TRBJ2-5

CDR3aa: CASGGRMNTEAFF
CDR3nt: TGTGCCAGCGGGGGGAGAATGAACACTGAAGCTTTCTTT
abundance: NA
v_gene: TRBV28
d_gene: NA
j_gene: TRBJ1-1

CDR3aa: CASSLADRATNEKLFF
CDR3nt: TGCGCCAGCAGCTTGGCGGACAGGGCAACTAATGAAAAACTGTTTTTT
abundance: few
v_gene: TRBV5-1
d_gene: TRBD1
j_gene: TRBJ1-4

CDR3aa: CASSRVPRRGDTQYF
CDR3nt: TGTGCCAGCAGTAGAGTTCCACGGAGAGGAGATACGCAGTATTTT
abundance: few
v_gene: TRBV7-3
d_gene: NA
j_gene: TRBJ2-3

CDR3aa: CASSLSGGGAYNSPLHF
CDR3nt: TGTGCCAGCAGCCTATCTGGTGGGGGCGCCTATAATTCACCCCTCCACTTT
abundance: NA
v_gene: TRBV7-9
d_gene: NA
j_gene: TRBJ1-6

CDR3aa: CASSQDSPSGSYNEQFF
CDR3nt: TGCGCCAGCAGCCAAGATTCGCCCAGCGGTTCTTACAATGAGCAGTTCTTC
abundance: few
v_gene: TRBV4-3
d_gene: NA
j_gene: TRBJ2-1

CDR3aa: CASRQTSGRGGDEQYF
CDR3nt: TGTGCCAGTAGGCAGACTAGCGGGAGGGGTGGCGACGAGCAGTACTTC
abundance: NA
v_gene: TRBV19
d_gene: TRBD2
j_gene: TRBJ2-7

CDR3aa: CASSQNVDFDQFF
CDR3nt: TGTGCCAGCAGCCAGAATGTGGACTTTGATCAGTTCTTC
abundance: NA
v_gene: TRBV7-2
d_gene: NA
j_gene: TRBJ2-1

CDR3aa: CARSSIKDRGSNEQFF
CDR3nt: TGTGCCAGAAGCTCAATAAAGGATAGGGGTAGCAATGAGCAGTTCTTC
abundance: NA
v_gene: TRBV7-9
d_gene: NA
j_gene: TRBJ2-1

CDR3aa: CASSSGRVGQPQHF
CDR3nt: TGTGCCAGTTCCTCGGGCAGGGTCGGGCAGCCCCAGCATTTT
abundance: NA
v_gene: TRBV2
d_gene: NA
j_gene: TRBJ1-5

CDR3aa: CASKWGDHYEQYF
CDR3nt: TGTGCCAGCAAATGGGGGGACCACTACGAGCAGTACTTC
abundance: NA
v_gene: TRBV2
d_gene: NA
j_gene: TRBJ2-7

CDR3aa: CASTPGYGYTF
CDR3nt: TGTGCCAGCACCCCAGGGTATGGCTACACCTTC
abundance: few
v_gene: TRBV6-6
d_gene: NA
j_gene: TRBJ1-2

CDR3aa: CASSMVPSGGAKETQYF
CDR3nt: TGTGCCAGTAGTATGGTCCCTAGCGGGGGGGCCAAAGAGACCCAGTACTTC
abundance: NA
v_gene: TRBV19
d_gene: TRBD2
j_gene: TRBJ2-5

CDR3aa: CASSLERNEQYF
CDR3nt: TGTGCCAGCAGCTTGGAGCGAAACGAGCAGTACTTC
abundance: NA
v_gene: TRBV5-6
d_gene: NA
j_gene: TRBJ2-7

CDR3aa: CASRPDFGYSNQPQHF
CDR3nt: TGTGCCAGCAGGCCCGACTTCGGATATAGCAATCAGCCCCAGCATTTT
abundance: NA
v_gene: TRBV2
d_gene: NA
j_gene: TRBJ1-5

CDR3aa: CASSSQGLLNNEQFF
CDR3nt: TGTGCCAGCAGTTCTCAGGGGTTGCTTAACAATGAGCAGTTCTTC
abundance: NA
v_gene: TRBV28
d_gene: NA
j_gene: TRBJ2-1

CDR3aa: CASSLNRSGNSPLHF
CDR3nt: TGTGCCAGCAGCTTAAACCGGTCAGGAAATTCACCCCTCCACTTT
abundance: NA
v_gene: TRBV7-3
d_gene: NA
j_gene: TRBJ1-6

CDR3aa: CASSLNGATEAFF
CDR3nt: TGTGCCAGCAGCTTAAATGGGGCCACTGAAGCTTTCTTT
abundance: NA
v_gene: TRBV7-9
d_gene: NA
j_gene: TRBJ1-1

CDR3aa: CAWSLVGGKSYEQYF
CDR3nt: TGTGCCTGGAGTTTGGTTGGGGGGAAGTCCTACGAGCAGTACTTC
abundance: NA
v_gene: TRBV30
d_gene: NA
j_gene: TRBJ2-7

CDR3aa: CASSYAGNQPQHF
CDR3nt: TGTGCCAGCAGTTACGCGGGGAATCAGCCCCAGCATTTT
abundance: NA
v_gene: TRBV6-5
d_gene: NA
j_gene: TRBJ1-5